The present TCR beta chain was sequenced within a study of blood T cell repertoires in COVID-19. Original data processing: Amplification with reference gene primers provided the estimates of nucleated cell counts. Data came from immunoSEQ multiplex PCR; TCRdb stores just in-frame clones and leaves some out. That table gives V, J and clone size, and the DNA gave D and trimming. The sample lists fewer than 200,000 clones, approximately 88% occurring once. This clone has only one observation. V was clipped by 5 bases and J by 1 base, with 14 bases between them. Germline CDR1 reads LNHNV; CDR2 reads YYDKDF (reference sequence). CDR3 length: 16 amino acids.

This chain uses TRBV15 with TRBJ1-4, with D possibly TRBD1 on 5 matching bases. This clonotype was obtained from a woman older than 75 with active or convalescent COVID-19. Sequenced input: peripheral blood. CDR3 sequence: CATSPVPGGTNEKLFF. Here the CDR3 DNA reads TGTGCCACCAGCCCCGTTCCCGGGGGAACTAATGAAAAACTGTTTTTT. The full variable domain, completed using reference TRBV15 and TRBJ1-4, is DAMVIQNPRYQVTQFGKPVTLSCSQTLNHNVMYWYQQKSSQAPKLLFHYYDKDFNNEADTPDNFQSRRPNTSFCFLDIRSPGLGDTAMYLCATSPVPGGTNEKLFFGSGTQLSVL.